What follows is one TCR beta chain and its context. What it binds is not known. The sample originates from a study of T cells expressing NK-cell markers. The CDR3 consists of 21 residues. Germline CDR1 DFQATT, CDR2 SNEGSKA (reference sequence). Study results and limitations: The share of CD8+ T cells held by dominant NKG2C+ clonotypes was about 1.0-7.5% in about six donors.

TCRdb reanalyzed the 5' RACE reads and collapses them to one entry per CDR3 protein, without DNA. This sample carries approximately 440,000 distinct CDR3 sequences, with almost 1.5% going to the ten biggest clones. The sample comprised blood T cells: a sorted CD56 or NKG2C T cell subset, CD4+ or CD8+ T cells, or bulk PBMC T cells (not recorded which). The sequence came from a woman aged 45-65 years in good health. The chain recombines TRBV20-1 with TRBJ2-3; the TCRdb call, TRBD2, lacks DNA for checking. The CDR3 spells CSAPGRGKLAGAPRSTDTQYF.